This paragraph covers one TCR beta chain sequence. Methods used by the authors: Filtering differed for immunoSEQ, which gave only junction sequences without quality scores. The repertoire was sequenced with immunoSEQ multiplex PCR; TCRdb's copy has only in-frame clones and lacks some. V, J and clone size are taken as reported in that table, and D and trimming were inferred from the DNA itself. The sample shows 740,000 or so clones, roughly 72% of them seen only once. The data were obtained in a study of shared clonotypes between healthy human individuals. For the study at large: Three plates were used per donor for CD4 naive, three for CD4 memory, two for CD8 naive and one for CD8 memory.

Sequenced material: memory CD4+ T cells sorted from blood. As to subset: CD45RA-negative fraction. This receptor was obtained from a woman in her 30s in good health.

In DNA, the CDR3 is TGTGCCACCAGCCCGACGGGGGAGGCCTACGAGCAGTACTTC. Its protein product is CATSPTGEAYEQYF. The chain employs TRBV15 and TRBJ2-7; a possible D gene is TRBD2 (6 bases). V dropped 5 bases and J dropped 2 bases, with 13 bases sitting between them. The CDR3 has 14 residues. Germline V gene data show CDR1 as LNHNV and CDR2 as YYDKDF (reference sequence).